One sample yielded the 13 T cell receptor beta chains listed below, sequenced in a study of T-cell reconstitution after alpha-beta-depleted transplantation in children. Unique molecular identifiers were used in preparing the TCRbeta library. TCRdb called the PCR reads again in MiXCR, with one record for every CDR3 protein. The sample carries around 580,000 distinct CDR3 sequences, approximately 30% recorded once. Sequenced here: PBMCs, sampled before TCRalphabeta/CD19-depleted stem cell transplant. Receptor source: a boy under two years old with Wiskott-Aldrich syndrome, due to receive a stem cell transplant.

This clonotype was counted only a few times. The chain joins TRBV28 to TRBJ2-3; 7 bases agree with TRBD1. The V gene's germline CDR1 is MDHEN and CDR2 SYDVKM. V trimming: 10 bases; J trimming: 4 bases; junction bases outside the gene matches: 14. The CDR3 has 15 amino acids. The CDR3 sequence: CAITPEAGGSDTQYF. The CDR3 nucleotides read TGTGCCATAACTCCGGAGGCAGGGGGATCAGATACGCAGTATTTT.

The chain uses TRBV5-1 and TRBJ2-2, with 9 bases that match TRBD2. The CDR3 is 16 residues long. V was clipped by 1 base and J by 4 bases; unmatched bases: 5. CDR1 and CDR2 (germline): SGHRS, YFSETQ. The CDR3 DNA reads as TGCGCCAGCAGCTTGACAGCGGGAGGCCTCACCGGGGAGCTGTTTTTT. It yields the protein CASSLTAGGLTGELFF.

CDR3 region: CASGDRPREQYF. CDR3 in DNA: TGCGCCAGCGGGGACCGACCGCGGGAGCAGTACTTC. This chain uses TRBV5-1 with TRBJ2-7; D may match TRBD1 or TRBD2 (5 bases each). The CDR3 sequence is 12 residues long. Deletions cut 7 bases from V and 7 bases from J, with 15 bases between. CDR1 and CDR2 from the germline V gene are SGHRS and YFSETQ.

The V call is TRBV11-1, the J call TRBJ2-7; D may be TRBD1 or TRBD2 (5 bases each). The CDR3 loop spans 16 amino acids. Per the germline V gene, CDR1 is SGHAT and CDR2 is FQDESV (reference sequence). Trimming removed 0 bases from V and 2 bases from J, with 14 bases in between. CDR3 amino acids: CASSLAGTSPTYEQYF. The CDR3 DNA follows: TGTGCCAGCAGCTTAGCGGGGACCTCGCCCACCTACGAGCAGTACTTC. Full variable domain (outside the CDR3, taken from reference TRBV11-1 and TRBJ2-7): EAEVAQSPRYKITEKSQAVAFWCDPISGHATLYWYRQILGQGPELLVQFQDESVVDDSQLPKDRFSAERLKGVDSTLKIQPAELGDSAMYLCASSLAGTSPTYEQYFGPGTRLTVT.

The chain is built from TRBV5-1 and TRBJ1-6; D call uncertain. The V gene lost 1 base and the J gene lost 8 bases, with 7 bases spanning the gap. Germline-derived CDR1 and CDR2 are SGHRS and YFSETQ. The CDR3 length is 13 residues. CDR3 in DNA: TGCGCCAGCAGCTTGCAACCGGATTCACCCCTCCACTTT. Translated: CASSLQPDSPLHF.

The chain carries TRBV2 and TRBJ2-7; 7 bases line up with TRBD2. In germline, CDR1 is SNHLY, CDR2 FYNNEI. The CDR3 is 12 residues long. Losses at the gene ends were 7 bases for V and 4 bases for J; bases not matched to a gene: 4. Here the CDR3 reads CASMRERYEQYF. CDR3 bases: TGTGCCAGCATGCGGGAGCGGTACGAGCAGTACTTC.

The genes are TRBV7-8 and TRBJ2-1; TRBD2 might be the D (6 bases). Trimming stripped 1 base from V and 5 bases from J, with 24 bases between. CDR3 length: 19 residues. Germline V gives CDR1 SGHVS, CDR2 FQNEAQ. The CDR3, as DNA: TGTGCCAGCAGCTTAGTCCTGGCTAGCGCTACGAGGGGAAACAATGAGCAGTTCTTC. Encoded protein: CASSLVLASATRGNNEQFF.

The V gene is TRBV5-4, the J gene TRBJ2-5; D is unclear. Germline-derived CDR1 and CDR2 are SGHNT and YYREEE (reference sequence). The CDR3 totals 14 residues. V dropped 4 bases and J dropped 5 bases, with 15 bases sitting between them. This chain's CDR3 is CASSLDLVRETQYF. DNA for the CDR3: TGTGCCAGCAGCCTGGACCTCGTAAGGGAGACCCAGTACTTC.

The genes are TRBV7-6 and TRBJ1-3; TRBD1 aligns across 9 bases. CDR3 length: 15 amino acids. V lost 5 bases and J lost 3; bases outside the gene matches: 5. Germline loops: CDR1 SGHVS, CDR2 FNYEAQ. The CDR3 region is CASSHGTGIGNTIYF. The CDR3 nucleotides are TGTGCCAGCAGCCACGGGACAGGGATTGGAAACACCATATATTTT.

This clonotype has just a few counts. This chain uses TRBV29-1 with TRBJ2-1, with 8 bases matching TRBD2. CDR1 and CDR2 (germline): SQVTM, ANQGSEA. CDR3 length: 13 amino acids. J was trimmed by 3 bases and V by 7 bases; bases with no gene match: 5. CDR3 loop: CSGGLVFYNEQFF. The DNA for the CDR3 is TGCAGCGGGGGACTAGTTTTCTACAATGAGCAGTTCTTC.

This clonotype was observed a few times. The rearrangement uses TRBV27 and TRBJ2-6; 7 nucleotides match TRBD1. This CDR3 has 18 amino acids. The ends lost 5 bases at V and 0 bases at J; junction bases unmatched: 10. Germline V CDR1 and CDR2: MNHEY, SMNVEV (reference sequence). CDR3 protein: CASSPGQTSYSGANVLTF. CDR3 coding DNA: TGTGCCAGCAGTCCGGGACAGACCTCCTACTCTGGGGCCAACGTCCTGACTTTC.

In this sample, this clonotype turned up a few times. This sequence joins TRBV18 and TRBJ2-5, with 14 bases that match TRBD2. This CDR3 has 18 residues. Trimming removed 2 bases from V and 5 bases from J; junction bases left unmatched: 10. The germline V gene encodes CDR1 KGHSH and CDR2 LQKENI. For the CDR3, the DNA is TGTGCCAGCTCACCAATCACCGGGACTAGCGGGAGAGCGGAGACCCAGTACTTC. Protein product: CASSPITGTSGRAETQYF. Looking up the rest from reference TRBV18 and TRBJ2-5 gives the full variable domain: NAGVMQNPRHLVRRRGQEARLRCSPMKGHSHVYWYRQLPEEGLKFMVYLQKENIIDESGMPKERFSAEFPKEGPSILRIQQVVRGDSAAYFCASSPITGTSGRAETQYFGPGTRLLVL.

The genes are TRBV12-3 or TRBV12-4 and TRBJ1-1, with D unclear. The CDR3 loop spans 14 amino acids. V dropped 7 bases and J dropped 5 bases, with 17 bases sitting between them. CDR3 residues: CASKTSGGGTEAFF. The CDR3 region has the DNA TGTGCCAGCAAGACGTCGGGAGGAGGGACTGAAGCTTTCTTT.